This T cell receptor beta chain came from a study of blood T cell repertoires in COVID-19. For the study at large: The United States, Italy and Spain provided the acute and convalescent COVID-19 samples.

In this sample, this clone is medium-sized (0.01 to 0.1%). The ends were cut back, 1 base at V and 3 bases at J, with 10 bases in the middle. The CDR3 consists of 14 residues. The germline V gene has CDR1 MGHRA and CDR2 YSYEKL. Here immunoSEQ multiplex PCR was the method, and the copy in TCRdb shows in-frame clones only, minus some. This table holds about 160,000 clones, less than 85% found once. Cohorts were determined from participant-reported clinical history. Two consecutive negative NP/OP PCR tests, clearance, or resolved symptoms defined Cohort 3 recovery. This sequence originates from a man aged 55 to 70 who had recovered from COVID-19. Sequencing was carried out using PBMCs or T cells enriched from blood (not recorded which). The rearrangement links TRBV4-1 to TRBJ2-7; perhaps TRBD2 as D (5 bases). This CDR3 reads CASSQGVRGYEQYF. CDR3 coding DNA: TGCGCCAGCAGCCAAGGGGTTCGGGGCTACGAGCAGTACTTC.